This T cell receptor (beta chain) emerged from a study of T cell repertoires and HLA-DP antigens. Study details: Donors were two male and one female, aged 18-to-29 to 60-to-69.

Turning to this clone: The antigen is undetermined.

CD4+ T cells, purified by negative selection, averaged roughly 98% purity. Untouched CD4+ T cells were bead-isolated at around 98% purity. Profiling relied on immunoSEQ multiplex PCR, and the TCRdb table lists in-frame clones only, not all of them. The sample holds about 89,000 clones, roughly nine tenths seen once. V was clipped by 4 bases and J by 0 bases, with 7 bases between them. Looked up from germline, CDR1 is SGHVS and CDR2 is FNYEAQ. The CDR3 has 14 amino acids. This clonotype was sampled from a man aged 50 or older in good health and CMV-seronegative. V is TRBV7-6 and J is TRBJ2-1; unclear D gene. The sample consisted of CD4+ T cells from PBMCs. The CDR3 reads CASSSRASYNEQFF. In DNA, the CDR3 is TGTGCCAGCAGCTCGCGCGCCTCCTACAATGAGCAGTTCTTC.